Listed here is a single T cell receptor beta chain. Its target is unknown. Per germline, CDR1 SGHTA and CDR2 FQGTGA. Germline trimming cut 2 bases from V and 4 bases from J; bases unmatched to any gene: 5. The CDR3 contains 16 residues. The source of the sample is a study of immune cell composition in non-small cell lung cancer. Using immunoSEQ multiplex PCR, the repertoire was profiled, and TCRdb retains in-frame clones only, with some absent. Seen here are a few thousand clones, more than 60% observed once, and the top ten hold 4%. Study-level findings and limits: Smoking pack-years did not significantly correlate with tumour TCR-beta clonality. Squamous lung tumours showed higher top 10 clone scores and clonality than adenocarcinomas. Squamous carcinomas (approximately 75%) more often had tumour-associated clones >0.5% than adenocarcinomas (around 35%).

The genes are TRBV7-3 and TRBJ2-2; 9 nucleotides align to TRBD1. Sample: lung tumor tissue. The clonotype was recovered from a human donor with non-small cell lung cancer. CDR3 nucleotide sequence: TGTGCCAGCAGCTTACGACAGGGGGGGACCACCGGGGAGCTGTTTTTT. Amino acids: CASSLRQGGTTGELFF.